These 18 T cell receptor beta chains were all obtained from the same sample, sequenced in a study of T cell repertoires in cytomegalovirus infection. These receptors' targets are unknown. TCRdb called the reads again in MiXCR, with one record for every CDR3 protein. The sample carries about 83,000 distinct CDR3 sequences, 20% to 30% recorded once. The source material was CD8+ T cells from cultured PBMCs, sampled from culture after CMV antigen stimulation. These receptors were taken from a human donor in good health (CMV status not recorded). Some clones in this sample may be carry-over from other donors' samples.

This clonotype turned up a few times. The CDR3 sequence is CATLGTGVSPLHF. The CDR3 coding sequence is TGTGCCACCCTCGGGACAGGGGTCTCACCCCTCCACTTT. The chain joins TRBV6-2 or TRBV6-3 to TRBJ1-6; the match to TRBD1 covers 10 bases. V lost 10 bases to trimming and J lost 10 bases; unmatched junction nucleotides: 7. Germline V gene data show CDR1 as MNHEY and CDR2 as SVGEGT. The CDR3 length is 13 residues.

The gene calls are TRBV2 and TRBJ2-6; 7 nucleotides agree with TRBD2. Germline loops: CDR1 SNHLY, CDR2 FYNNEI. Trimming cost V 6 bases and J 0 bases; bases outside gene matches: 8. CDR3 length: 17 residues. The CDR3 region has the DNA TGTGCCAGCAGAGCCGGGACTACCCCCTCTGGGGCCAACGTCCTGACTTTC. It codes for CASRAGTTPSGANVLTF.

A few counts support this clonotype. V is TRBV19 and J is TRBJ1-4; a weak D match, TRBD1 (5 bases). Trimming removed 3 bases at V and 6 bases at J, with 14 bases between. The CDR3 consists of 15 residues. Germline CDR1 is LNHDA and CDR2 is SQIVND (reference sequence). CDR3: CASSIYQGLYEKLFF. In nucleotides, the CDR3 is TGTGCCAGTAGTATTTATCAGGGCTTGTATGAAAAACTGTTTTTT.

This clonotype was recorded at least ten times. V is TRBV12-3 or TRBV12-4 and J is TRBJ2-7; D remains ambiguous. The V end was cut by 3 bases, the J end by 4 bases, with 10 bases between. CDR3 length: 13 residues. This CDR3 is CASSLGSLYEQYF. The CDR3 DNA reads TGTGCCAGCAGTTTGGGCAGTCTTTACGAGCAGTACTTC.

The sample holds many counts of this clonotype. The V gene is TRBV6-5, the J gene TRBJ2-7, with D unresolved. The V end was cut by 0 bases, the J end by 0 bases, with 9 bases between. The germline CDR1 and CDR2 sequences are MNHEY and SVGAGI. CDR3 length: 15 residues. The CDR3 sequence: CASSYSPTVSYEQYF. DNA for the CDR3: TGTGCCAGCAGTTACTCTCCCACAGTCTCCTACGAGCAGTACTTC.

This clonotype came up many times. V and J are TRBV7-6 and TRBJ2-1; either TRBD1 or TRBD2 may fit D (5 bases each). The V end was cut by 5 bases, the J end by 3 bases, with 20 bases between. Germline CDR1 and CDR2: SGHVS and FNYEAQ. This CDR3 is 17 amino acids long. The CDR3 here is CASSSLLGGGIYNEQFF. DNA for the CDR3: TGTGCCAGCAGCAGCCTTCTGGGTGGGGGAATCTACAATGAGCAGTTCTTC.

A single count supports this clonotype. The gene calls are TRBV9 and TRBJ2-3; the D gene is possibly TRBD1 (7 bases). From germline, CDR1 is SGDLS and CDR2 YYNGEE. V lost 3 bases to trimming and J lost 0 bases, with 11 bases between them. This CDR3 is 15 amino acids long. Written as DNA, the CDR3 is TGTGCCAGCAGCGAGGGGGGACAGAGCACAGATACGCAGTATTTT. Its translation is CASSEGGQSTDTQYF.

In this sample, this clonotype turned up a few times. The V and J genes are TRBV4-3 and TRBJ1-1, with 8 bases lining up with TRBD1. With V trimmed by 1 base and J by 5 bases, 6 bases remained unmatched. Germline lookup yields CDR1 LGHNA and CDR2 YSLEER. The CDR3 has 15 amino acids. CDR3 protein: CASSQGTGLGTEAFF. CDR3 bases: TGCGCCAGCAGCCAAGGGACAGGGCTGGGTACTGAAGCTTTCTTT.

The V call is TRBV6-5, the J call TRBJ1-4; the D gene is possibly TRBD1 (6 bases). CDR1 and CDR2 (germline): MNHEY, SVGAGI. Deletions cut 6 bases from V and 4 bases from J, with 12 bases between. The CDR3 contains 14 residues. In DNA, the CDR3 is TGTGCCAGCAGCGACGGGACAATTAATGAAAAACTGTTTTTT. It specifies CASSDGTINEKLFF.

The chain uses TRBV28 and TRBJ2-1, with 7 bases aligning to TRBD2. Trimming cost V 1 base and J 2 bases; bases outside gene matches: 5. CDR1 MDHEN and CDR2 SYDVKM come from the germline V gene. The CDR3 is made up of 16 amino acids. CDR3 nucleotide sequence: TGTGCCAGCAGTTTATTACTAGCGAGAACCTACAATGAGCAGTTCTTC. Protein sequence: CASSLLLARTYNEQFF.

This clonotype has at least ten counts. The chain carries TRBV4-1 and TRBJ2-6; D ambiguous. The CDR3 covers 17 residues. The germline V and J ends were trimmed by 0 bases and 3 bases, with 12 bases remaining between them. Germline V gene lookup returns CDR1 MGHRA and CDR2 YSYEKL. The CDR3 is CASSQEDRLIGANVLTF. CDR3 coding DNA: TGCGCCAGCAGCCAAGAAGACCGCCTGATTGGGGCCAACGTCCTGACTTTC.

V usage is TRBV27 and J usage is TRBJ2-5, with 9 bases that match TRBD2. Germline CDR1 is MNHEY and CDR2 is SMNVEV (reference sequence). The V segment lost 4 bases and the J segment 5 bases; nucleotides outside the gene matches: 8. This CDR3 spans 15 amino acids. The CDR3 protein is CASSWAGGPAETQYF. In DNA, the CDR3 is TGTGCCAGCAGTTGGGCGGGAGGGCCTGCGGAGACCCAGTACTTC.

This clonotype was picked up a small number of times. The chain carries TRBV12-3 or TRBV12-4 and TRBJ2-1; 12 positions match TRBD2. Germline trimming cut 5 bases from V and 10 bases from J; bases unmatched to any gene: 15. The CDR3 is made up of 17 amino acids. CDR3 sequence reads: CASSTTSGGPESEEQFF. CDR3 DNA sequence: TGTGCCAGCAGTACCACTAGCGGGGGGCCCGAAAGCGAGGAGCAGTTCTTC.

The chain combines TRBV27 with TRBJ1-5; weak D call: TRBD1 (6 bases). From germline, CDR1 is MNHEY and CDR2 SMNVEV (reference sequence). V shed 2 bases and J shed 4 bases, with 9 bases lying between them. There are 14 residues in the CDR3. The CDR3 nucleotides read TGTGCCAGCAGTTTAATGACAGGAAATCAGCCCCAGCATTTT. Translated, it gives CASSLMTGNQPQHF.

This clonotype has a single count. V gene TRBV12-3 or TRBV12-4 combines with J gene TRBJ2-1; D gene ambiguous. V lost 8 bases and J lost 8, with 22 bases in between. The CDR3 contains 15 residues. CDR3 amino acids: CASGLERMGYHEQFF. The CDR3, as DNA: TGTGCCAGCGGCTTAGAGCGAATGGGATATCATGAGCAGTTCTTC.

This chain links TRBV10-3 with TRBJ1-5; D is ambiguous. Germline CDR1 and CDR2: ENHRY and SYGVKD. The CDR3 has 14 residues. V was clipped by 8 bases and J by 10 bases, with 21 bases between them. For the CDR3, the DNA is TGTGCCATCGGGAGTTCGCACGGTGAGGGACCCCAGCATTTT. As protein: CAIGSSHGEGPQHF.

The chain is built from TRBV19 and TRBJ2-1; D may be TRBD1 (6 bases). The CDR3 consists of 15 residues. Trimming stripped 5 bases from V and 1 base from J, with 12 bases between. Germline V gene lookup returns CDR1 LNHDA and CDR2 SQIVND (reference sequence). CDR3 nucleotide sequence: TGTGCCAGTAGTCATGAGGGGGAATCCTACAATGAGCAGTTCTTC. It translates to CASSHEGESYNEQFF.

This clonotype was observed many times. The gene calls are TRBV19 and TRBJ2-1, with 10 nucleotides matching TRBD2. V lost 4 bases and J lost 7; bases outside the gene matches: 7. The CDR3 totals 15 residues. CDR1 is LNHDA, CDR2 SQIVND, per germline (reference sequence). The chain's CDR3 is CASSTSGSSWNEQFF. The CDR3 DNA sequence: TGTGCCAGTAGTACTAGCGGGAGTAGTTGGAATGAGCAGTTCTTC.